The 28 T cell receptor beta chains presented below share a single source sample, sequenced in a study of blood T cell repertoires in COVID-19. TCRdb keeps only in-frame clones here, not all; method: immunoSEQ multiplex PCR. The data contain about 82,000 clones, roughly 80% of them seen just once; the ten biggest clones take up 15% to 20%. Sequencing input: peripheral blood. These receptors were obtained from a man at least 80 years old with active or convalescent COVID-19.

The chain recombines TRBV27 with TRBJ2-1, with 9 bases identical to TRBD1. The CDR3 spans 15 residues. Germline CDR1 is MNHEY and CDR2 is SMNVEV (reference sequence). The V gene end was trimmed by 3 bases and the J gene end by 4 bases; junction bases not matched to a gene: 4. CDR3 nucleotide sequence: TGTGCCAGCAGTTTGGGGACAGGGCCATACAATGAGCAGTTCTTC. It translates to CASSLGTGPYNEQFF.

In this sample, this clone turned up a few times. V and J are TRBV28 and TRBJ1-4; TRBD1 aligns across 8 bases. V lost 4 bases, J lost 2 bases, and 9 bases stayed unmatched. This CDR3 contains 17 residues. Germline assignment: CDR1 MDHEN and CDR2 SYDVKM. CDR3 bases: TGTGCCAGCAGTTCCCCCCAGGGGGCATGGACTAATGAAAAACTGTTTTTT. It is translated as CASSSPQGAWTNEKLFF.

The V gene is TRBV25-1, the J gene TRBJ2-3, with TRBD2 matching 12 bases. Germline loops: CDR1 MGHDK, CDR2 SYGVNS. V lost 3 bases and J lost 0; bases outside the gene matches: 1. The CDR3 contains 16 residues. The CDR3 sequence: CASSDGLAGSTDTQYF. The CDR3 DNA follows: TGTGCCAGCAGTGACGGACTAGCGGGAAGCACAGATACGCAGTATTTT.

V is TRBV7-9 and J is TRBJ1-1, with D perhaps TRBD1 (6 bases). Germline CDR1 SEHNR, CDR2 FQNEAQ (reference sequence). Trimming stripped 5 bases from V and 3 bases from J, with 19 bases between. This CDR3 is built from 16 residues. The CDR3 sequence is CASSKAPGTTDTEAFF. The CDR3 bases are TGTGCCAGCAGCAAGGCCCCCGGGACAACAGACACTGAAGCTTTCTTT.

The chain is built from TRBV3-1 (or the pseudogene TRBV3-2) and TRBJ2-3; tentatively, D is TRBD2 (5 bases). Trimming took off 4 bases at V and 6 bases at J, with 11 bases between the two ends. This CDR3 has 13 residues. The germline gives CDR1 LGHDT, CDR2 YNNKEL (reference sequence). CDR3 DNA sequence: TGTGCCAGCAGCCGAGGGCGGCGCGATACGCAGTATTTT. Translating gives CASSRGRRDTQYF.

This clone was seen a handful of times. This chain links TRBV2 with TRBJ2-2; D may be TRBD1 (6 bases). The V gene's germline CDR1 is SNHLY and CDR2 FYNNEI. This CDR3 is built from 13 residues. V gave up 11 bases and J gave up 1 base, with 11 bases separating them. CDR3 DNA sequence: TGTGCCGGACGGACAGTGAACACCGGGGAGCTGTTTTTT. Protein sequence: CAGRTVNTGELFF.

The chain carries TRBV18 and TRBJ2-5; 10 bases match TRBD1. Germline CDR1 is KGHSH and CDR2 is LQKENI. V was clipped by 4 bases and J by 4 bases; unmatched bases: 3. The CDR3 is 14 amino acids. The CDR3 DNA follows: TGTGCCAGCTCACGGGACAGGGGTCCAGAGACCCAGTACTTC. It encodes CASSRDRGPETQYF.

This sequence joins TRBV28 and TRBJ2-3; D is perhaps TRBD1 (7 bases). V gave up 5 bases and J gave up 4 bases, with 16 bases separating them. The CDR3 spans 15 residues. Germline loops: CDR1 MDHEN, CDR2 SYDVKM. CDR3 sequence (DNA): TGTGCCAGCAGTGGCGCAGGGGGGCAGGCAGATACGCAGTATTTT. This sequence encodes CASSGAGGQADTQYF.

The rearrangement joins TRBV7-2 to TRBJ2-7; TRBD2 agrees at 8 bases. The junction had 7 bases not matched to a gene; V was cut back by 1 base and J by 5 bases. Germline V lookup: CDR1 SGHTA, CDR2 FQGNSA. This CDR3 contains 15 residues. Here the CDR3 DNA reads TGTGCCAGCAGCTTAGGACGGGGGGGCCAGGACGAGCAGTACGTC. This encodes CASSLGRGGQDEQYV.

The CDR3 nucleotides are TGTGCCAGTCGGGACAGGGAGTACAATGAGCAGTTCTTC. It codes for CASRDREYNEQFF. This sequence joins TRBV6-5 and TRBJ2-1; 9 bases align to TRBD1. The CDR3 length is 13 residues. Germline trimming cut 9 bases from V and 4 bases from J; bases unmatched to any gene: 4. Per germline, CDR1 MNHEY and CDR2 SVGAGI.

The CDR3: CASSSPGVRSTDTQYF. In nucleotides, the CDR3 is TGTGCCAGCAGCTCCCCGGGAGTCCGAAGCACAGATACGCAGTATTTT. This rearrangement joins TRBV5-4 to TRBJ2-3; TRBD2 might be the D (6 bases). The CDR3 loop spans 16 amino acids. V was trimmed by 3 bases and J by 0 bases, leaving 14 bases between them. Germline assignment: CDR1 SGHNT and CDR2 YYREEE (reference sequence).

This chain joins TRBV19 and TRBJ2-2; possible D gene TRBD2, 6 bases. Trimming shortened V by 4 bases and J by 6 bases, and 18 bases separated the two germline ends. Germline V lookup: CDR1 LNHDA, CDR2 SQIVND (reference sequence). This CDR3 is 16 amino acids long. CDR3 protein: CASSSPRDFPSGELFF. The CDR3 DNA sequence: TGTGCCAGTAGTAGCCCCCGGGACTTCCCCTCCGGGGAGCTGTTTTTT.

This chain uses TRBV6-6 with TRBJ2-5, with a weak D call TRBD2 (6 bases). This CDR3 spans 15 amino acids. The germline V gene encodes CDR1 MNHNY and CDR2 SVGAGI (reference sequence). Deletions cut 0 bases from V and 5 bases from J, with 13 bases between. CDR3 sequence reads: CASSYSRWEVETQYF. The DNA for the CDR3 is TGTGCCAGCAGTTACTCGAGGTGGGAGGTTGAGACCCAGTACTTC.

The chain links TRBV5-6 to TRBJ2-7; the match to TRBD2 covers 7 bases. V shed 4 bases, J shed 6 bases, and the junction held 7 bases outside the gene matches. From germline, CDR1 is SGHDT and CDR2 YYEEEE. The CDR3 runs to 13 residues. The chain's CDR3 is CASSPGRIAEQYV. The CDR3 DNA reads as TGTGCCAGCAGCCCCGGGAGGATTGCCGAGCAGTACGTC.

The V call is TRBV6-1, the J call TRBJ2-7; possible D gene TRBD2, 5 bases. Germline CDR1 reads MNHNS; CDR2 reads SASEGT. This CDR3 has 17 residues. Trimming shortened V by 2 bases and J by 3 bases, and 20 bases separated the two germline ends. Here the CDR3 reads CASSENLDSKIFYEQYV. The CDR3 DNA follows: TGTGCCAGCAGTGAAAATCTGGACTCCAAGATCTTCTACGAGCAGTACGTC.

V gene TRBV9 combines with J gene TRBJ2-1; 8 bases agree with TRBD2. The V gene's germline CDR1 is SGDLS and CDR2 YYNGEE. J gave up 6 bases and V 4 bases, and 9 bases lay outside the gene matches. CDR3 length: 15 amino acids. CDR3 region: CASSSRLAGFNEQFF. The CDR3 nucleotides read TGTGCCAGCAGCTCCAGGCTAGCGGGTTTCAATGAGCAGTTCTTC.

V is TRBV2 and J is TRBJ1-2, with a weak D call TRBD1 (5 bases). Germline CDR1 SNHLY, CDR2 FYNNEI. The CDR3 sequence is 14 residues long. The V and J ends lost 6 bases and 2 bases respectively, with 13 bases between them. CDR3 loop: CASRPQSGNYGYTF. CDR3 nucleotide sequence: TGTGCCAGCAGGCCTCAGTCAGGGAACTATGGCTACACCTTC.

The chain has TRBV7-8 and TRBJ2-3, with D possibly TRBD2 on 5 matching bases. The V gene lost 1 base and the J gene lost 0 bases, with 11 bases spanning the gap. Germline loops: CDR1 SGHVS, CDR2 FQNEAQ. The CDR3 loop spans 16 amino acids. The CDR3 nucleotides read TGTGCCAGCAGCTTAGTGTCCGGGAAGAGCACAGATACGCAGTATTTT. It encodes CASSLVSGKSTDTQYF.

The chain recombines TRBV6-9 with TRBJ2-1; 10 positions agree with TRBD1. CDR3 length: 15 residues. Germline V lookup: CDR1 MNHGY, CDR2 SVAAGI. The V and J ends lost 3 bases and 7 bases, in that order; junction bases with no gene match: 6. This CDR3 reads CASSYDGQGGNEQFF. In DNA form, the CDR3 reads TGTGCCAGCAGTTACGACGGACAGGGGGGGAATGAGCAGTTCTTC.

This clone was recorded only once. This sequence joins TRBV19 and TRBJ1-1; D is undetermined. The V and J ends lost 5 bases and 3 bases respectively, with 13 bases between them. CDR3 length: 14 amino acids. Germline V gives CDR1 LNHDA, CDR2 SQIVND (reference sequence). In DNA, the CDR3 is TGTGCCAGTAGTTCGGGGATTGGGGACACTGAAGCTTTCTTT. Protein product: CASSSGIGDTEAFF.

This clone has more than one count but fewer than ten. This chain connects TRBV12-3 or TRBV12-4 to TRBJ2-7, with TRBD1 matching 7 bases. After removal of 10 bases from V and 4 bases from J, the junction contained 1 base not matched to a gene. The CDR3 spans 10 residues. The CDR3 DNA is TGTGCCATACAGGGGTACGAGCAGTACGTC. Its protein product is CAIQGYEQYV.

The rearrangement uses TRBV28 and TRBJ1-4, with D possibly matching TRBD1 (5 bases). Trimming shortened V by 9 bases and J by 4 bases, and 9 bases separated the two germline ends. Germline V lookup: CDR1 MDHEN, CDR2 SYDVKM. This CDR3 has 12 residues. The CDR3 DNA is TGTGCCAGTGGGGCAAATAATGAAAAACTGTTTTTT. This translates into CASGANNEKLFF.

The chain joins TRBV4-1 to TRBJ2-3, with a weak D call TRBD1 (6 bases). Germline CDR1 reads MGHRA; CDR2 reads YSYEKL. The CDR3 has 14 residues. V was shortened by 4 bases and J by 5 bases, with 13 bases between the two germline ends. The CDR3 DNA reads as TGCGCCAGCAGCCTCGAAACAGGGTTAGATACGCAGTATTTT. It is translated as CASSLETGLDTQYF.

This clone turned up a few times. The chain recombines TRBV10-3 with TRBJ2-5; TRBD2 matches 7 bases. This CDR3 has 14 residues. Trimming removed 5 bases from V and 1 base from J; junction bases left unmatched: 4. CDR1 ENHRY and CDR2 SYGVKD come from the germline V gene. CDR3 sequence: CAISSASGQETQYF. CDR3 sequence (DNA): TGTGCCATCAGTTCGGCTAGCGGCCAAGAGACCCAGTACTTC.

V and J are TRBV9 and TRBJ2-3; no clear D. V was pared by 4 bases and J by 2 bases, with 2 bases between. Germline CDR1 and CDR2: SGDLS and YYNGEE. The CDR3 sequence is 11 residues long. CDR3 in DNA: TGTGCCAGCAGCCTCACAGATACGCAGTATTTT. Translating it yields CASSLTDTQYF.

V usage is TRBV28 and J usage is TRBJ1-2; no clear D. The ends were cut back, 10 bases at V and 5 bases at J, with 11 bases in the middle. This CDR3 contains 11 residues. The V gene's germline CDR1 is MDHEN and CDR2 SYDVKM. DNA for the CDR3: TGTGCCACCGTGGGCGGGTATGGCTACACCTTC. Protein sequence: CATVGGYGYTF.

The chain links TRBV6-5 to TRBJ2-7; 10 nucleotides line up with TRBD2. CDR3 length: 13 amino acids. Unmatched junction bases numbered 5, after V lost 6 bases and J lost 6 bases. Germline V lookup: CDR1 MNHEY, CDR2 SVGAGI. The CDR3: CASSLLAGREQYV. The CDR3 region has the DNA TGTGCCAGCAGCTTACTAGCGGGGCGCGAGCAGTACGTC.

The V call is TRBV18, the J call TRBJ2-1; TRBD1 matches at 9 bases. Germline CDR1 is KGHSH and CDR2 is LQKENI. This CDR3 has 16 amino acids. After removal of 0 bases from V and 3 bases from J, the junction contained 3 bases not matched to a gene. The CDR3 here is CASSPPGTGIYNEQFF. The CDR3 region has the DNA TGTGCCAGCTCACCACCCGGGACAGGGATCTACAATGAGCAGTTCTTC.